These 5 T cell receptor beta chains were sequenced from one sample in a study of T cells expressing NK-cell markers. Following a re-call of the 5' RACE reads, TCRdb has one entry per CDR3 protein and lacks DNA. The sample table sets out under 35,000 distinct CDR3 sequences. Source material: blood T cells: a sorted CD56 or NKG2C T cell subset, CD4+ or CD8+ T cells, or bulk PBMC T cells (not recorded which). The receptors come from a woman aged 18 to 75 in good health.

The chain's CDR3 is CASSLVSETQYF. The V and J genes are TRBV7-9 and TRBJ2-5. This CDR3 is built from 12 residues. Germline V gene sequence: CDR1 SEHNR, CDR2 FQNEAQ (reference sequence). The whole variable domain, filled in from reference TRBV7-9 and TRBJ2-5, reads DTGVSQNPRHKITKRGQNVTFRCDPISEHNRLYWYRQTLGQGPEFLTYFQNEAQLEKSRLLSDRFSAERPKGSFSTLEIQRTEQGDSAMYLCASSLVSETQYFGPGTRLLVL.

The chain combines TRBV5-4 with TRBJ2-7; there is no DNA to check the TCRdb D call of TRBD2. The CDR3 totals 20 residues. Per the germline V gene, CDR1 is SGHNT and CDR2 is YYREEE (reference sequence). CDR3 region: CASSLEFIGLADEEGYEQYF. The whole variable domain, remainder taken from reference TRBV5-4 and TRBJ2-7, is ETGVTQSPTHLIKTRGQQVTLRCSSQSGHNTVSWYQQALGQGPQFIFQYYREEENGRGNFPPRFSGLQFPNYSSELNVNALELDDSALYLCASSLEFIGLADEEGYEQYFGPGTRLTVT.

CDR3 loop: CASSPSTGRLAGEQYF. The rearrangement links TRBV7-9 to TRBJ2-7; TCRdb picks TRBD2, but there is no DNA to check that call. The CDR3 totals 16 residues. In germline, CDR1 is SEHNR, CDR2 FQNEAQ (reference sequence).

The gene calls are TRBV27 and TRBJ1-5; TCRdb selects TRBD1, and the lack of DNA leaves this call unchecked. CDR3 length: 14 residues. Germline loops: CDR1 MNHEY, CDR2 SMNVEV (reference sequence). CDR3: CASSFTRGPQPQHF.

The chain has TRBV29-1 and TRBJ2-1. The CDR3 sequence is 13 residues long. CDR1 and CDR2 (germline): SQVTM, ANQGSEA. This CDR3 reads CSVEGLALNEQFF.